These 30 T cell receptor beta chains were sequenced from one sample in a study of OX40 agonist ivuxolimab in advanced cancers. Using immunoSEQ multiplex PCR, the repertoire was profiled, and TCRdb retains in-frame clones only, with some absent. This repertoire shows 7,000 or so clones, over 60% found once; its top ten account for around a quarter. Sequences were derived from CD4+ or CD8+ T cells sorted from blood, sampled in a trial of the OX40 agonist ivuxolimab. These receptors were obtained from an adult with an advanced solid tumor such as melanoma, head and neck, liver or kidney cancer.

This clone was seen a few times. This sequence joins TRBV7-9 and TRBJ2-7; no firm D call. With 5 bases removed from V and 4 bases from J, the gap between germline ends came to 15 bases. Looked up from germline, CDR1 is SEHNR and CDR2 is FQNEAQ (reference sequence). The CDR3 runs to 14 residues. For the CDR3, the DNA is TGTGCCAGCAGCAGCCCTGGGATCGGGTACGAGCAGTACTTC. Protein: CASSSPGIGYEQYF.

This chain uses TRBV6-6 with TRBJ1-1, with D hard to call. The CDR3 length is 13 residues. The germline gives CDR1 MNHNY, CDR2 SVGAGI (reference sequence). With 0 bases removed from V and 4 bases from J, the gap between germline ends came to 6 bases. DNA of the CDR3: TGTGCCAGCAGTTACTCGGAGTTCACTGAAGCTTTCTTT. Encoded protein: CASSYSEFTEAFF.

This rearrangement joins TRBV19 to TRBJ1-5; D is ambiguous. Germline CDR1 reads LNHDA; CDR2 reads SQIVND (reference sequence). The CDR3 spans 14 residues. V gave up 0 bases and J gave up 1 base, with 4 bases separating them. In DNA, the CDR3 is TGTGCCAGTAGTATAGACAGAAGCAATCAGCCCCAGCATTTT. This translates into CASSIDRSNQPQHF.

The chain uses TRBV6-6 and TRBJ2-7; the match to TRBD2 covers 12 bases. The ends lost 6 bases at V and 4 bases at J; junction bases unmatched: 7. Germline V lookup: CDR1 MNHNY, CDR2 SVGAGI (reference sequence). CDR3 length: 15 residues. The DNA for the CDR3 is TGTGCCAGCAGCCAAGGACTAGCGGGATTATACGAGCAGTACTTC. The encoded protein is CASSQGLAGLYEQYF.

This clone is labeled as medium-sized. V usage is TRBV4-1 and J usage is TRBJ1-2; D is uncertain. Trimming left V 0 bases short and J 2 bases short, with 7 bases between. The germline CDR1 and CDR2 sequences are MGHRA and YSYEKL. The CDR3 is 14 amino acids. Written as DNA, the CDR3 is TGCGCCAGCAGCCAAGATCACAGAAACTATGGCTACACCTTC. Translating it yields CASSQDHRNYGYTF.

This chain uses TRBV7-9 with TRBJ2-7; TRBD2 aligns across 11 bases. This CDR3 is 16 amino acids long. Germline values: CDR1 SEHNR, CDR2 FQNEAQ (reference sequence). The V segment lost 5 bases and the J segment 2 bases; nucleotides outside the gene matches: 8. The CDR3, as DNA: TGTGCCAGCAGCGAAAGACTAGCGGGGACAACCTACGAGCAGTACTTC. Residues: CASSERLAGTTYEQYF.

The genes are TRBV5-6 and TRBJ1-2, with 10 nucleotides matching TRBD1. Germline V gene data show CDR1 as SGHDT and CDR2 as YYEEEE. Unmatched junction bases numbered 6, after V lost 4 bases and J lost 6 bases. The CDR3 covers 14 residues. The CDR3 spells CASSPGQGMHGYTF. The CDR3 nucleotides are TGTGCCAGCAGCCCGGGACAGGGGATGCATGGCTACACCTTC.

V and J are TRBV27 and TRBJ2-1, with D unresolved. The CDR3 has 13 residues. V dropped 5 bases and J dropped 8 bases, with 13 bases sitting between them. The germline V gene has CDR1 MNHEY and CDR2 SMNVEV (reference sequence). The DNA for the CDR3 is TGTGCCAGCAGTCCGGAGAGATTGGATGAGCAGTTCTTC. Protein: CASSPERLDEQFF.

This chain links TRBV2 with TRBJ2-3; D is unresolved. Germline assignment: CDR1 SNHLY and CDR2 FYNNEI. This CDR3 region has 14 residues. V was shortened by 9 bases and J by 4 bases, with 17 bases between the two germline ends. This CDR3 reads CARISLGNADTQYF. In DNA form, the CDR3 reads TGTGCCAGGATTTCCTTGGGGAACGCAGATACGCAGTATTTT.

This clone was counted only a few times. The V and J genes are TRBV7-2 and TRBJ1-2; tentatively, D is TRBD1 (5 bases). Germline CDR1 and CDR2: SGHTA and FQGNSA. The CDR3 extends over 14 amino acids. The germline V and J ends were trimmed by 2 bases and 5 bases, with 12 bases remaining between them. This chain's CDR3 is CASSLSGGEYGYTF. The CDR3 DNA reads as TGTGCCAGCAGCTTATCGGGGGGTGAATATGGCTACACCTTC.

V gene TRBV5-1 combines with J gene TRBJ1-2; perhaps TRBD1 as D (5 bases). The V end lost 4 bases, the J end lost 4 bases, and 11 bases lay between the germline ends. Germline-derived CDR1 and CDR2 are SGHRS and YFSETQ. There are 13 residues in the CDR3. The CDR3 is CASSEGFPYGYTF. The CDR3 DNA reads TGCGCCAGCAGCGAGGGGTTTCCCTATGGCTACACCTTC.

The genes are TRBV19 and TRBJ2-2; no firm D call. Germline V gene lookup returns CDR1 LNHDA and CDR2 SQIVND (reference sequence). CDR3 length: 15 residues. Trimming cost V 1 base and J 6 bases, with 12 bases left between them. DNA of the CDR3: TGTGCCAGTAGTATAGGGAAAGGGCCCCCCGGGGAGCTGTTTTTT. This sequence encodes CASSIGKGPPGELFF.

This chain joins TRBV10-1 and TRBJ2-5; D uncertain. CDR1 is WNHNN, CDR2 SYGVQD, per germline (reference sequence). This CDR3 comprises 13 residues. With 4 bases removed from V and 2 bases from J, the gap between germline ends came to 8 bases. This CDR3 is CASSAQEQETQYF. For the CDR3, the DNA is TGCGCCAGCAGTGCCCAGGAACAAGAGACCCAGTACTTC.

This clone was found once. This chain uses TRBV2 with TRBJ1-2, with 7 bases aligning to TRBD1. V trimming: 6 bases; J trimming: 4 bases; junction bases outside the gene matches: 11. There are 15 residues in the CDR3. CDR1 and CDR2 (germline): SNHLY, FYNNEI. CDR3 sequence (DNA): TGTGCCAGCAGACCGCTGACAGGGCACGTCTATGGCTACACCTTC. This codes for CASRPLTGHVYGYTF.

V usage is TRBV6-1 and J usage is TRBJ2-1, with 12 bases that match TRBD2. Germline trimming cut 7 bases from V and 7 bases from J; bases unmatched to any gene: 8. The germline V gene encodes CDR1 MNHNS and CDR2 SASEGT. The CDR3 is made up of 15 amino acids. The CDR3 DNA reads as TGTGCCAGCACGAGGGAGACTAGCGGGGGAAATGAGCAGTTCTTC. It codes for CASTRETSGGNEQFF.

The chain uses TRBV19 and TRBJ1-2, with D possibly matching TRBD1 (6 bases). V lost 9 bases and J lost 7, with 27 bases in between. The CDR3 totals 16 residues. Germline CDR1 is LNHDA and CDR2 is SQIVND (reference sequence). As DNA, the CDR3 is TGTGCCAGCAGAGTCCCCGCCGGGGGCCCTGGTCGTGGCTACACCTTC. It is translated as CASRVPAGGPGRGYTF.

This clone was seen a few times. J is TRBJ1-5 and V is TRBV7-6; D is unclear. Deletions cut 0 bases from V and 5 bases from J, with 11 bases between. Germline CDR1 SGHVS, CDR2 FNYEAQ. The CDR3 is 15 residues long. The CDR3 bases are TGTGCCAGCAGCTTAGCGCGAGGGTTAGATCAGCCCCAGCATTTT. This sequence encodes CASSLARGLDQPQHF.

V and J are TRBV9 and TRBJ1-2, with D unresolved. The germline V gene encodes CDR1 SGDLS and CDR2 YYNGEE. V was cut by 3 bases and J by 3 bases, with 15 bases left in between. The CDR3 length is 15 residues. The CDR3 coding sequence is TGTGCCAGCAGCGCCGGAGGGCCCTGGGACTATGGCTACACCTTC. It is translated as CASSAGGPWDYGYTF.

The chain links TRBV27 to TRBJ2-3; D unresolved. This CDR3 has 13 amino acids. Germline V gives CDR1 MNHEY, CDR2 SMNVEV (reference sequence). V lost 5 bases, J lost 3 bases, and 9 bases lay in between. The CDR3 region has the DNA TGTGCCAGCAGTATGACCCAAACAGATACGCAGTATTTT. It codes for CASSMTQTDTQYF.

In its sample, this clone was seen a few times. The J gene is TRBJ2-5, the V gene TRBV7-9, with D possibly matching TRBD1 (6 bases). The CDR3 loop spans 11 amino acids. V lost 11 bases and J 0 bases, leaving 7 bases between the germline ends. CDR1 is SEHNR and CDR2 is FQNEAQ in the germline V gene (reference sequence). CDR3 in amino acids: CAGGHQETQYF. In DNA form, the CDR3 reads TGTGCCGGGGGCCACCAAGAGACCCAGTACTTC.

This rearrangement joins TRBV9 to TRBJ2-7, with TRBD2 identical over 10 bases. CDR3 length: 15 amino acids. The germline CDR1 and CDR2 sequences are SGDLS and YYNGEE. The V gene end was trimmed by 4 bases and the J gene end by 4 bases; junction bases not matched to a gene: 8. CDR3 sequence reads: CASSRAGGLSYEQYF. CDR3 bases: TGTGCCAGCAGCCGAGCGGGAGGGCTGTCGTACGAGCAGTACTTC.

This chain links TRBV15 with TRBJ2-1; 9 positions match TRBD2. The trim removed 9 bases at V and 0 bases at J, leaving 3 bases unmatched. The germline CDR1 and CDR2 sequences are LNHNV and YYDKDF (reference sequence). The CDR3 sequence is 14 residues long. The CDR3 DNA follows: TGTGCCACTAGCGGGAGAAGCTCCTACAATGAGCAGTTCTTC. It specifies CATSGRSSYNEQFF.

The chain combines TRBV7-8 with TRBJ1-2; TRBD1 matches 7 bases. This CDR3 has 14 amino acids. Germline V gives CDR1 SGHVS, CDR2 FQNEAQ. Trimming cost V 4 bases and J 5 bases; bases outside gene matches: 7. This chain's CDR3 is CASSSIDRAYGYTF. The CDR3 nucleotides read TGTGCCAGCAGCTCTATAGACAGGGCTTATGGCTACACCTTC.

The J gene is TRBJ2-2, the V gene TRBV9, with D unresolved. CDR3 length: 14 amino acids. CDR1 and CDR2 from the germline V gene are SGDLS and YYNGEE. V was pared by 4 bases and J by 2 bases, with 9 bases between. CDR3 DNA: TGTGCCAGCAGCTCCGCGGTTAACACCGGGGAGCTGTTTTTT. Its translation: CASSSAVNTGELFF.

This clone was seen once. V usage is TRBV11-3 and J usage is TRBJ2-7; D is tentatively TRBD1 or TRBD2 (5 bases each). Trimming stripped 11 bases from V and 3 bases from J, with 17 bases between. The V gene's germline CDR1 is SGHNT and CDR2 YENEEA. This CDR3 is built from 13 residues. The CDR3 sequence is CASREQELYEQYF. The CDR3 coding sequence is TGTGCCTCTCGGGAACAGGAGCTCTACGAGCAGTACTTC.

V is TRBV28 and J is TRBJ1-2, with D unresolved. Per germline, CDR1 MDHEN and CDR2 SYDVKM. The germline V and J ends were trimmed by 7 bases and 6 bases, with 18 bases remaining between them. The CDR3 is made up of 14 amino acids. CDR3 bases: TGTGCCAGCAAAGAGGGCCTCCTGCGGCATGGCTACACCTTC. The encoded protein is CASKEGLLRHGYTF.

This clone was seen a single time. This chain uses TRBV6-5 with TRBJ2-2, with 9 bases matching TRBD1. The germline CDR1 and CDR2 sequences are MNHEY and SVGAGI. V lost 2 bases, J lost 3 bases, and 4 bases stayed unmatched. The CDR3 length is 16 residues. CDR3 residues: CASSYGTGSDTGELFF. The CDR3 DNA follows: TGTGCCAGCAGTTACGGGACAGGGTCGGACACCGGGGAGCTGTTTTTT.

With respect to this clone: The junction differs from germline at one of its ends, possibly a read error. The same CDR3 can be traced to other DNA sequences in this sample. This sequence joins TRBV27 and TRBJ1-2; tentative D call: TRBD1 (6 bases). The CDR3 runs to 18 residues. Germline V gives CDR1 MNHEY, CDR2 SMNVEV (reference sequence). CDR3 sequence: CASSSQGNPPHHNYGYTF. The CDR3 DNA follows: TGTGCCAGCAGTTCACAGGGAAACCCTCCCCACCACAACTATGGCTACACCTTT.

This CDR3 is CASSYNPGLNTEAFF. CDR3 DNA: TGTGCCAGCAGTTACAACCCAGGGCTGAACACTGAAGCTTTCTTT. This rearrangement joins TRBV6-5 to TRBJ1-1; D is possibly TRBD1 (5 bases). Trimming removed 2 bases at V and 0 bases at J, with 10 bases between. CDR1 and CDR2 (germline): MNHEY, SVGAGI. CDR3 length: 15 amino acids.

The chain is built from TRBV4-1 and TRBJ1-2; D is unclear. Germline assignment: CDR1 MGHRA and CDR2 YSYEKL. There are 14 residues in the CDR3. V dropped 0 bases and J dropped 8 bases, with 13 bases sitting between them. CDR3 coding DNA: TGCGCCAGCAGCCAAGATCCGGTGCCCGGCGGCTACACCTTC. This translates into CASSQDPVPGGYTF.